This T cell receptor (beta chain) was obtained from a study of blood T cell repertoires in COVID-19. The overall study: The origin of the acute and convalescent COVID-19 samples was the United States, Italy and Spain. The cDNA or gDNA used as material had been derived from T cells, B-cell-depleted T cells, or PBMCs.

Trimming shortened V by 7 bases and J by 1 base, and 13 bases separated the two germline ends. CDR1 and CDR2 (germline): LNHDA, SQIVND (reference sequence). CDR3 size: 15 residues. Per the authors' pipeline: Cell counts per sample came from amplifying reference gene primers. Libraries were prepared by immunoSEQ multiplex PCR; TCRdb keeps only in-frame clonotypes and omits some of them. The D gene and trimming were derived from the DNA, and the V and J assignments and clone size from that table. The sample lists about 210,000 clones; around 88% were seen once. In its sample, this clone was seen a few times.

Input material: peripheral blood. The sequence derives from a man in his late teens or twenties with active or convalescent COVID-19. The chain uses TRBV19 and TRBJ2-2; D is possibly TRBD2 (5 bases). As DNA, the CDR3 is TGTGCCAGTATCAGGAGGTCTGGGAACACCGGGGAGCTGTTTTTT. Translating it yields CASIRRSGNTGELFF.